What follows describes a single T cell receptor beta chain. The data belong to a study of T cell changes during pregnancy in multiple sclerosis. Method: immunoSEQ multiplex PCR; TCRdb's copy keeps in-frame clones and lacks some. Found here are more than 55,000 clones, 85% to 95% of them singletons; the top ten hold around 0.93%. The CDR3 covers 14 residues. V lost 0 bases, J lost 8 bases, and 4 bases stayed unmatched. The germline CDR1 and CDR2 sequences are GTSNPN and SVGIG (reference sequence). This sequence was found in a female donor with multiple sclerosis, enrolled in a pregnancy study. The sample was peripheral blood, taken in the first trimester of pregnancy. The chain combines TRBV30 with TRBJ2-1; 10 nucleotides agree with TRBD1. CDR3 in amino acids: CAWSVGTGADEQFF. In DNA, the CDR3 is TGTGCCTGGAGTGTAGGGACAGGGGCTGATGAGCAGTTCTTC. The full variable domain, rest sourced from reference TRBV30 and TRBJ2-1, is SQTIHQWPATLVQPVGSPLSLECTVEGTSNPNLYWYRQAAGRGLQLLFYSVGIGQISSEVPQNLSASRPQDRQFILSSKKLLLSDSGFYLCAWSVGTGADEQFFGPGTRLTVL.